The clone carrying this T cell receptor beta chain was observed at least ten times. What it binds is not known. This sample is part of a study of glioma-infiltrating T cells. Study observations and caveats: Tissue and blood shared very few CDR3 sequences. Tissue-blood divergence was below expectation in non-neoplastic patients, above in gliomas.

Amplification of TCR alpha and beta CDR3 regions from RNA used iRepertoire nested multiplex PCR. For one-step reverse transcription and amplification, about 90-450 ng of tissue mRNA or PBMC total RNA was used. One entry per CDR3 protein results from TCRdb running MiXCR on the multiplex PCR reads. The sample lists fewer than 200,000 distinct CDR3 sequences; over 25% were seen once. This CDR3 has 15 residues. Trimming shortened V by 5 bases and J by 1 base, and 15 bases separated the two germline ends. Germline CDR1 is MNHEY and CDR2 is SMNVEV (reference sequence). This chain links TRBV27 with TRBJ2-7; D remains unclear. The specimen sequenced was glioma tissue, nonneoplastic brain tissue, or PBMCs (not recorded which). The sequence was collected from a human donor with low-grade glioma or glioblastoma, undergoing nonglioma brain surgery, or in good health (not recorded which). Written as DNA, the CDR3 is TGTGCCAGCAGTCCCACTGGGGTGGAGTCCTACGAGCAGTACTTC. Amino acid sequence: CASSPTGVESYEQYF.